What follows are 18 T cell receptor beta chains derived from one specimen sequenced in a study of shared clonotypes between healthy human individuals. Profiling relied on immunoSEQ multiplex PCR, and the TCRdb table lists in-frame clones only, not all of them. Among about 2.1 million clones listed, roughly 93% were seen once. CD45RO-negative, CCR7-positively selected cells formed the naive CD8 fraction, excluding terminally differentiated effector memory CD45RA+ cells. Sequencing was carried out using naive CD8+ T cells from PBMCs. These receptors came from a man aged 18 to 29 in good health. Some clones in this sample may be carry-over from other donors' samples.

The chain combines TRBV9 with TRBJ2-7, with D possibly being TRBD2 (6 bases). The CDR3 is made up of 16 amino acids. CDR1 is SGDLS and CDR2 is YYNGEE in the germline V gene. V lost 0 bases to trimming and J lost 0 bases, with 13 bases between them. The CDR3 here is CASSVAAGRSSYEQYF. The CDR3 DNA reads as TGTGCCAGCAGCGTAGCGGCAGGGAGGAGCTCCTACGAGCAGTACTTC. The full variable domain, rest sourced from reference TRBV9 and TRBJ2-7, is DSGVTQTPKHLITATGQRVTLRCSPRSGDLSVYWYQQSLDQGLQFLIQYYNGEERAKGNILERFSAQQFPDLHSELNLSSLELGDSALYFCASSVAAGRSSYEQYFGPGTRLTVT.

The CDR3 DNA reads TGTGCCAGCAGCTACAGGGGAGTTAATTCACCCCTCCACTTT. Amino acids: CASSYRGVNSPLHF. The chain carries TRBV5-4 and TRBJ1-6, with 7 bases identical to TRBD1. CDR3 length: 14 amino acids. Unmatched junction bases numbered 3, after V lost 3 bases and J lost 6 bases. CDR1 SGHNT and CDR2 YYREEE come from the germline V gene (reference sequence).

CDR3 nucleotides: TGTGCCAGCAGCAAAGGCGACAGGCTCGGCAATCAGCCCCAGCATTTT. This gives the protein CASSKGDRLGNQPQHF. This chain uses TRBV21-1 with TRBJ1-5; the table calls TRBD1, which could not be checked here. TRBV21-1 is designated a pseudogene. CDR3 length: 16 amino acids.

The V gene is TRBV6-1, the J gene TRBJ2-7; possibly TRBD1 or TRBD2 for D (6 bases each). Germline values: CDR1 MNHNS, CDR2 SASEGT. CDR3 length: 14 amino acids. V was cut by 6 bases and J by 6 bases, with 18 bases left in between. The CDR3 DNA sequence: TGTGCCAGCAGAACACCTGGCGGGACACGCGAGCAGTACTTC. Translation: CASRTPGGTREQYF.

This sequence joins TRBV27 and TRBJ1-5; 8 bases line up with TRBD1. V lost 8 bases to trimming and J lost 2 bases; unmatched junction nucleotides: 11. The germline CDR1 and CDR2 sequences are MNHEY and SMNVEV (reference sequence). The CDR3 spans 16 residues. As DNA, the CDR3 is TGTGCCAGCTCGAACGGACAGGGAAGAGGCAATCAGCCCCAGCATTTT. Its translation: CASSNGQGRGNQPQHF.

This rearrangement joins TRBV5-8 to TRBJ1-2; 7 bases are shared with TRBD1. The germline V gene has CDR1 SGHTS and CDR2 YDEGEE. The CDR3 loop spans 15 amino acids. J was trimmed by 8 bases and V by 1 base; bases with no gene match: 11. CDR3 protein: CASSLNYDRVGGYTF. In nucleotides, the CDR3 is TGTGCCAGCAGCTTGAATTATGACAGGGTGGGCGGCTACACCTTC. The full variable domain, its missing parts supplied by reference TRBV5-8 and TRBJ1-2, is EAGVTQSPTHLIKTRGQQATLRCSPISGHTSVYWYQQALGLGLQFLLWYDEGEERNRGNFPPRFSGRQFPNYSSELNVNALELEDSALYLCASSLNYDRVGGYTFGSGTRLTVV.

This sequence joins TRBV2 and TRBJ2-3, with D hard to call. The CDR3 sequence is 11 residues long. V dropped 9 bases and J dropped 0 bases, with 4 bases sitting between them. Germline V lookup: CDR1 SNHLY, CDR2 FYNNEI. CDR3 protein: CARDSTDTQYF. The CDR3 DNA reads TGTGCCAGGGACAGCACAGATACGCAGTATTTT.

The chain has TRBV27 and TRBJ2-2; D gene uncertain. CDR1 and CDR2 from the germline V gene are MNHEY and SMNVEV (reference sequence). The CDR3 spans 14 residues. The V end was cut by 5 bases, the J end by 1 base, with 8 bases between. The CDR3 region has the DNA TGTGCCAGCAGTGGGTGGGAGAACACCGGGGAGCTGTTTTTT. Protein sequence: CASSGWENTGELFF.

This clone appeared once. This chain connects TRBV5-1 to TRBJ2-5; maybe TRBD1 (6 bases). V was clipped by 4 bases and J by 1 base, with 11 bases between them. The CDR3 has 14 residues. Germline V CDR1 and CDR2: SGHRS, YFSETQ. The chain's CDR3 is CASSPYRAQETQYF. The CDR3 nucleotides read TGCGCCAGCAGCCCCTACAGGGCCCAAGAGACCCAGTACTTC.

This chain uses TRBV28 with TRBJ2-1; D gene unclear. Trimming took 5 bases from V and 2 from J, leaving 10 bases between them. This CDR3 has 14 residues. Germline loops: CDR1 MDHEN, CDR2 SYDVKM. The CDR3, as DNA: TGTGCCAGCAGTCTCCCTGCTCCCTACAATGAGCAGTTCTTC. Amino acid sequence: CASSLPAPYNEQFF. Full variable domain (rest looked up from reference TRBV28 and TRBJ2-1): DVKVTQSSRYLVKRTGEKVFLECVQDMDHENMFWYRQDPGLGLRLIYFSYDVKMKEKGDIPEGYSVSREKKERFSLILESASTNQTSMYLCASSLPAPYNEQFFGPGTRLTVL.

V usage is TRBV11-2 and J usage is TRBJ2-1; either TRBD1 or TRBD2 may fit D (7 bases each). The CDR3 totals 15 residues. Trimming removed 1 base at V and 8 bases at J, with 15 bases between. The germline CDR1 and CDR2 sequences are SGHAT and FQNNGV. CDR3 nucleotides: TGTGCCAGCAGCTTAGTAGGGGGCGCGGGAGATGAGCAGTTCTTC. It is translated as CASSLVGGAGDEQFF.

Here the CDR3 reads CASSSTGADTQYF. The CDR3 bases are TGTGCCAGCAGTTCCACAGGGGCAGATACGCAGTATTTT. This chain uses TRBV6-5 with TRBJ2-3; 7 bases match TRBD1. From germline, CDR1 is MNHEY and CDR2 SVGAGI. CDR3 length equals 13 residues. J was trimmed by 4 bases and V by 4 bases; bases with no gene match: 2.

The rearrangement uses TRBV25-1 and TRBJ2-3; the match to TRBD2 covers 8 bases. Germline loops: CDR1 MGHDK, CDR2 SYGVNS. The CDR3 loop spans 14 amino acids. Trimming removed 1 base from V and 4 bases from J; junction bases left unmatched: 1. CDR3 DNA: TGTGCCAGCAGTGAATTAGCGGGACCAGATACGCAGTATTTT. This sequence encodes CASSELAGPDTQYF.

V gene TRBV5-8 combines with J gene TRBJ2-7; 8 nucleotides align to TRBD1. This CDR3 has 12 amino acids. After removal of 7 bases from V and 7 bases from J, the junction contained 7 bases not matched to a gene. Germline loops: CDR1 SGHTS, CDR2 YDEGEE. The CDR3 bases are TGTGCCAGCTTCACAGGGGGTAATGAGCAGTACTTC. Translating gives CASFTGGNEQYF. Looking up the rest from reference TRBV5-8 and TRBJ2-7 gives the full variable domain: EAGVTQSPTHLIKTRGQQATLRCSPISGHTSVYWYQQALGLGLQFLLWYDEGEERNRGNFPPRFSGRQFPNYSSELNVNALELEDSALYLCASFTGGNEQYFGPGTRLTVT.

The rearrangement joins TRBV5-1 to TRBJ2-1; 11 nucleotides align to TRBD2. Germline CDR1 reads SGHRS; CDR2 reads YFSETQ. This CDR3 is built from 18 residues. V trimming: 0 bases; J trimming: 8 bases; junction bases outside the gene matches: 13. CDR3 sequence (DNA): TGCGCCAGCAGCTTGGGGACTAGCGGGTATACCACCCGCGATGAGCAGTTCTTC. Protein product: CASSLGTSGYTTRDEQFF.

The chain uses TRBV18 and TRBJ2-7, with 9 bases lining up with TRBD2. V lost 6 bases and J lost 0; bases outside the gene matches: 6. CDR1 KGHSH and CDR2 LQKENI come from the germline V gene. The length of the CDR3 is 15 residues. The CDR3: CASSSETSGSYEQYF. The CDR3 nucleotides are TGTGCCAGCTCCTCCGAGACTAGCGGCTCCTACGAGCAGTACTTC.

The V call is TRBV7-2, the J call TRBJ1-3; no firm D call. Germline V gives CDR1 SGHTA, CDR2 FQGNSA. CDR3 length: 17 amino acids. V dropped 2 bases and J dropped 4 bases, with 18 bases sitting between them. CDR3 DNA sequence: TGTGCCAGCAGCTTAATATCTGACCATCGTACAGGAAACACCATATATTTT. It encodes CASSLISDHRTGNTIYF.

The gene calls are TRBV7-6 and TRBJ2-1; TRBD1 matches 12 bases. The CDR3 is made up of 20 amino acids. CDR1 and CDR2 (germline): SGHVS, FNYEAQ. Trimming at V came to 2 bases and at J to 7 bases, leaving 18 bases not matched to a gene. CDR3 residues: CASSLSGTGGGLTPRNEQFF. For the CDR3, the DNA is TGTGCCAGCAGCTTATCCGGGACAGGGGGCGGTCTAACTCCCCGGAATGAGCAGTTCTTC.